This T cell receptor (beta chain) came from a study of CD8+ T cells in alopecia areata. Study details: Tofacitinib administration to treated patients was oral, at 5 to 10 mg twice daily.

With respect to this clone: The antigen is not known.

Study outcomes and limitations: Across lesional scalp, and particularly alopecia totalis/universalis, clonality surpassed that of normal scalp. Scalp samples also yield sequences of resident alphabeta T cells from normal skin.

Sequencing relied on a cDNA template that was reverse transcribed from extracted RNA. TCRdb keeps only in-frame clones here, not all; method: immunoSEQ multiplex PCR. This sample has fewer than 200,000 clones, with 50% to 60% found just once. The receptor comes from a human donor with alopecia areata. The input for sequencing was CD4+ T cells sorted from blood, taken at week 0.

CDR3 residues: CASSPWTGDGYTF. The DNA for the CDR3 is TGTGCCAGCAGCCCCTGGACAGGGGATGGCTACACCTTC. This chain links TRBV4-2 with TRBJ1-2; 9 bases are shared with TRBD1. CDR1 LGHNA and CDR2 YNFKEQ come from the germline V gene. V shed 4 bases, J shed 6 bases, and the junction held 3 bases outside the gene matches. CDR3 length equals 13 residues.